The 22 T cell receptor beta chains presented below share a single source sample, sequenced in a study of CD8 T cells in Susac syndrome. An input of about 0.45 to 1 ug of RNA was subjected to reverse transcription using random hexamers. From the immunoSEQ multiplex PCR reads, TCRdb called clonotypes with MiXCR, one entry per CDR3 protein. This sample carries around 230,000 distinct CDR3 sequences, 95% of them seen once, and the ten largest clones take about 0.088%. Sequenced: CD4+ T cells from PBMCs. All receptors derive from a human donor with multiple sclerosis.

The chain carries TRBV6-2 or TRBV6-3 and TRBJ2-7; D unclear. Trimming stripped 6 bases from V and 6 bases from J, with 12 bases between. Germline CDR1 and CDR2: MNHEY and SVGEGT. This CDR3 comprises 12 residues. As DNA, the CDR3 is TGTGCCAGCAGCACCACTCCTCCCGAGCAGTACTTC. It codes for CASSTTPPEQYF.

The CDR3, as DNA: TGTGCCAGCAGTCGTCGACCCCCCCCTGGGGAGACCCAGTACTTC. It is translated as CASSRRPPPGETQYF. The chain joins TRBV2 to TRBJ2-5, with D unresolved. The CDR3 has 15 residues. From germline, CDR1 is SNHLY and CDR2 FYNNEI. V was trimmed by 5 bases and J by 5 bases, leaving 18 bases between them.

This rearrangement joins TRBV11-2 to TRBJ2-1; 7 bases match TRBD2. The CDR3 totals 14 residues. The germline V gene has CDR1 SGHAT and CDR2 FQNNGV. Unmatched junction bases numbered 2, after V lost 2 bases and J lost 4 bases. The CDR3, as DNA: TGTGCCAGCAGCTTAACTAGCGCGTACAATGAGCAGTTCTTC. This gives the protein CASSLTSAYNEQFF.

The V gene is TRBV12-3 or TRBV12-4, the J gene TRBJ1-2; perhaps TRBD1 as D (6 bases). The V and J ends lost 3 bases and 2 bases respectively, with 7 bases between them. CDR3 length equals 13 residues. The CDR3 protein is CASSFQGNYGYTF. The CDR3 DNA reads TGTGCCAGCAGTTTCCAGGGGAACTATGGCTACACCTTC.

This chain joins TRBV12-5 and TRBJ2-1; D is undetermined. From germline, CDR1 is LGHNT and CDR2 FRNRAP. Trimming took off 1 base at V and 7 bases at J, with 5 bases between the two ends. This CDR3 spans 12 amino acids. The DNA for the CDR3 is TGTGCTAGTGGTTTGGACTTTAATGAGCAGTTCTTC. Encoded protein: CASGLDFNEQFF.

This chain's CDR3 is CASGRDRGEQYF. The CDR3 DNA reads TGTGCCAGTGGCCGGGACAGGGGCGAGCAGTACTTC. The chain couples TRBV19 to TRBJ2-7, with 10 bases that match TRBD1. Trimming cost V 8 bases and J 6 bases; bases outside gene matches: 4. Germline V gene sequence: CDR1 LNHDA, CDR2 SQIVND (reference sequence). CDR3 length equals 12 residues.

The CDR3 protein is CASSEVGGWGSCTF. The CDR3 region has the DNA TGTGCCAGCAGTGAAGTAGGTGGTTGGGGGAGTTGCACCTTC. The J gene is TRBJ1-2, the V gene TRBV2, with a weak D call TRBD1 (5 bases). This CDR3 has 14 residues. Germline loops: CDR1 SNHLY, CDR2 FYNNEI. Trimming shortened V by 1 base and J by 13 bases, and 19 bases separated the two germline ends.

The J gene is TRBJ2-1, the V gene TRBV29-1; D is ambiguous. CDR1 SQVTM and CDR2 ANQGSEA come from the germline V gene. The CDR3 covers 12 residues. Deletions cut 0 bases from V and 9 bases from J, with 9 bases between. The CDR3 loop reads CSVEEGYAEQFF. CDR3 in DNA: TGCAGCGTTGAAGAGGGGTACGCTGAGCAGTTCTTC.

The chain is built from TRBV4-1 and TRBJ2-7; D unresolved. Germline V lookup: CDR1 MGHRA, CDR2 YSYEKL. The V end lost 1 base, the J end lost 0 bases, and 10 bases lay between the germline ends. There are 15 residues in the CDR3. The DNA for the CDR3 is TGCGCCAGCAGCCAAGGGGGTTCCTACTCCTACGAGCAGTACTTC. This translates into CASSQGGSYSYEQYF.

V and J are TRBV24-1 and TRBJ2-3; D is possibly TRBD1 or TRBD2 (5 bases each). Trimming removed 4 bases at V and 3 bases at J, with 13 bases between. Germline lookup yields CDR1 KGHDR and CDR2 SFDVKD. This CDR3 comprises 15 residues. The CDR3 reads CATSEGGGRTDTQYF. The CDR3 DNA sequence: TGTGCCACCAGTGAAGGTGGGGGTCGGACAGATACGCAGTATTTT.

This chain joins TRBV5-1 and TRBJ1-1; possible D gene TRBD1, 5 bases. V lost 4 bases to trimming and J lost 1 base, with 11 bases between them. Germline values: CDR1 SGHRS, CDR2 YFSETQ. The CDR3 runs to 14 residues. The CDR3 DNA reads TGCGCCAGCAGCACGAGAACAGGGAACACTGAAGCTTTCTTT. The encoded protein is CASSTRTGNTEAFF.

This chain links TRBV6-5 with TRBJ2-4, with 10 bases lining up with TRBD2. V lost 4 bases to trimming and J lost 2 bases; unmatched junction nucleotides: 8. The CDR3 contains 17 residues. Germline V CDR1 and CDR2: MNHEY, SVGAGI. The CDR3 loop reads CASSLTSGFASKNIQYF. The DNA of the CDR3 is TGTGCCAGCAGTTTGACTAGCGGGTTCGCATCCAAAAACATTCAGTACTTC.

The V call is TRBV9, the J call TRBJ2-1; 10 bases are shared with TRBD2. V shed 1 base, J shed 5 bases, and the junction held 0 bases outside the gene matches. From germline, CDR1 is SGDLS and CDR2 YYNGEE. The CDR3 runs to 14 residues. CDR3 sequence (DNA): TGTGCCAGCAGCGTACTAGCGGGGGACAATGAGCAGTTCTTC. Amino acid sequence: CASSVLAGDNEQFF.

The chain couples TRBV9 to TRBJ1-2; D is perhaps TRBD1 (5 bases). The CDR3 runs to 15 residues. Trimming took 0 bases from V and 10 from J, leaving 19 bases between them. Germline CDR1 reads SGDLS; CDR2 reads YYNGEE. The CDR3 here is CASSVEASGRPYYTF. Here the CDR3 DNA reads TGTGCCAGCAGCGTAGAAGCGTCGGGACGGCCTTACTACACCTTC.

V and J are TRBV7-2 and TRBJ1-2; TRBD1 matches at 9 bases. The CDR3 sequence is 15 residues long. CDR1 is SGHTA, CDR2 FQGNSA, per germline. The trim removed 5 bases at V and 5 bases at J, leaving 9 bases unmatched. The CDR3 bases are TGTGCCAGCAGCAAAGAAGGACAGGGGACTTATGGCTACACCTTC. This gives the protein CASSKEGQGTYGYTF.

This clonotype was found once. The gene calls are TRBV5-1 and TRBJ2-1; 12 bases agree with TRBD2. CDR1 and CDR2 (germline): SGHRS, YFSETQ. This CDR3 spans 19 amino acids. The J segment lost 5 bases and the V segment lost 4 bases, leaving 16 bases of the junction unmatched. The DNA for the CDR3 is TGCGCCAGCAGCCCGGAGATGACTAGCGGGAGAGTTGTCCACAATGAGCAGTTCTTC. The encoded protein is CASSPEMTSGRVVHNEQFF. Combining the CDR3 with reference TRBV5-1 and TRBJ2-1 gives the whole variable domain KAGVTQTPRYLIKTRGQQVTLSCSPISGHRSVSWYQQTPGQGLQFLFEYFSETQRNKGNFPGRFSGRQFSNSRSEMNVSTLELGDSALYLCASSPEMTSGRVVHNEQFFGPGTRLTVL.

J is TRBJ2-3 and V is TRBV11-1; D may be TRBD1 or TRBD2 (5 bases each). Trimming stripped 1 base from V and 2 bases from J, with 13 bases between. The CDR3 contains 16 residues. Per the germline V gene, CDR1 is SGHAT and CDR2 is FQDESV (reference sequence). The CDR3 is CASSLGRDLPTDTQYF. CDR3 in DNA: TGTGCCAGCAGCTTAGGCCGGGACCTCCCCACAGATACGCAGTATTTT. Together with reference TRBV11-1 and TRBJ2-3, the CDR3 gives the full variable domain: EAEVAQSPRYKITEKSQAVAFWCDPISGHATLYWYRQILGQGPELLVQFQDESVVDDSQLPKDRFSAERLKGVDSTLKIQPAELGDSAMYLCASSLGRDLPTDTQYFGPGTRLTVL.

The chain combines TRBV7-6 with TRBJ1-3; D ambiguous. The CDR3 is made up of 12 amino acids. With 6 bases removed from V and 4 bases from J, the gap between germline ends came to 7 bases. Per germline, CDR1 SGHVS and CDR2 FNYEAQ. CDR3 sequence: CASSQFGNTIYF. The CDR3 DNA sequence: TGTGCCAGCAGTCAGTTCGGAAACACCATATATTTT.

The chain recombines TRBV7-2 with TRBJ2-7; D uncertain. Germline CDR1 and CDR2: SGHTA and FQGNSA. CDR3 size: 12 residues. V lost 5 bases, J lost 0 bases, and 5 bases lay in between. The CDR3 loop reads CASSLNSYEQYF. Written as DNA, the CDR3 is TGTGCCAGCAGCCTGAACTCCTACGAGCAGTACTTC. Supplemented by reference TRBV7-2 and TRBJ2-7, the full variable domain reads GAGVSQSPSNKVTEKGKDVELRCDPISGHTALYWYRQSLGQGLEFLIYFQGNSAPDKSGLPSDRFSAERTGGSVSTLTIQRTQQEDSAVYLCASSLNSYEQYFGPGTRLTVT.

The rearrangement links TRBV20-1 to TRBJ2-1, with no clear D. Trimming removed 4 bases from V and 6 bases from J, with 7 bases in between. The length of the CDR3 is 11 residues. CDR1 and CDR2 from the germline V gene are DFQATT and SNEGSKA (reference sequence). CDR3 protein: CSAIPLNEQFF. CDR3 sequence (DNA): TGCAGTGCTATCCCCCTCAATGAGCAGTTCTTC.

This chain's CDR3 is CASRMGQGAWGEQFF. CDR3 in DNA: TGCGCCAGCAGGATGGGACAGGGGGCTTGGGGTGAGCAGTTCTTC. The chain is built from TRBV4-1 and TRBJ2-1; 12 bases map to TRBD1. The germline gives CDR1 MGHRA, CDR2 YSYEKL. V shed 6 bases, J shed 9 bases, and the junction held 9 bases outside the gene matches. The CDR3 has 15 residues.

This chain links TRBV20-1 with TRBJ2-5, with 10 bases aligning to TRBD2. Germline loops: CDR1 DFQATT, CDR2 SNEGSKA (reference sequence). The V segment lost 4 bases and the J segment 5 bases; nucleotides outside the gene matches: 7. The CDR3 consists of 14 residues. The CDR3 region is CSANLAGVEETQYF. In DNA, the CDR3 is TGCAGTGCTAACCTAGCGGGAGTTGAGGAGACCCAGTACTTC.